Below, 6 T cell receptor beta chains from the same sample are listed, as sequenced in a study of blood T cell repertoires in COVID-19. Sequenced by immunoSEQ multiplex PCR; TCRdb stores in-frame clones only, minus some. The data show some 42,000 clones, around 73% seen once. Material for sequencing was peripheral blood. The receptor set was obtained from a woman between 65 and 79 years old with acute or convalescent COVID-19.

The V and J genes are TRBV19 and TRBJ1-2; D remains ambiguous. Trimming took off 0 bases at V and 5 bases at J, with 13 bases between the two ends. This CDR3 comprises 15 residues. Germline V gives CDR1 LNHDA, CDR2 SQIVND (reference sequence). In nucleotides, the CDR3 is TGTGCCAGTAGTATAGATCCCACCCAACGGTATGGCTACACCTTC. This gives the protein CASSIDPTQRYGYTF.

The chain has TRBV2 and TRBJ1-3; possibly TRBD1 for D (5 bases). Germline V gene sequence: CDR1 SNHLY, CDR2 FYNNEI. The CDR3 covers 12 residues. V was pared by 4 bases and J by 4 bases, with 5 bases between. The DNA of the CDR3 is TGTGCCAGCAGTGGGACAGGAAACACCATATATTTT. The encoded protein is CASSGTGNTIYF.

The chain recombines TRBV11-3 with TRBJ1-5; D unclear. There are 13 residues in the CDR3. V lost 2 bases to trimming and J lost 3 bases, with 5 bases between them. The germline V gene encodes CDR1 SGHNT and CDR2 YENEEA. CDR3 DNA sequence: TGTGCCAGCAGCTTATGGCCCAATCAGCCCCAGCATTTT. Translating gives CASSLWPNQPQHF.

This clone occurred a few times. The chain links TRBV7-2 to TRBJ1-6; 7 bases agree with TRBD1. CDR1 and CDR2 from the germline V gene are SGHTA and FQGNSA. The ends lost 3 bases at V and 8 bases at J; junction bases unmatched: 10. The CDR3 runs to 16 residues. In nucleotides, the CDR3 is TGTGCCAGCAGCTTCAGCCTGGGACAGCTCGATTCACCCCTCCACTTT. Its translation: CASSFSLGQLDSPLHF.

CDR3 protein: CASTNRAHEQYF. The DNA for the CDR3 is TGTGCCAGCACAAACAGGGCTCACGAGCAGTACTTC. The chain carries TRBV6-5 and TRBJ2-7, with D perhaps matching TRBD1 (6 bases). Germline loops: CDR1 MNHEY, CDR2 SVGAGI. Trimming shortened V by 7 bases and J by 5 bases, and 12 bases separated the two germline ends. The CDR3 loop spans 12 amino acids.

The CDR3 DNA is TGTGCCAGCAGTGGGACAGGGGGCAATCAGCCCCAGCATTTT. Its protein product is CASSGTGGNQPQHF. V is TRBV25-1 and J is TRBJ1-5, with 9 bases matching TRBD1. The CDR3 is 14 amino acids. Trimming cost V 4 bases and J 2 bases; bases outside gene matches: 0. CDR1 is MGHDK and CDR2 is SYGVNS in the germline V gene.